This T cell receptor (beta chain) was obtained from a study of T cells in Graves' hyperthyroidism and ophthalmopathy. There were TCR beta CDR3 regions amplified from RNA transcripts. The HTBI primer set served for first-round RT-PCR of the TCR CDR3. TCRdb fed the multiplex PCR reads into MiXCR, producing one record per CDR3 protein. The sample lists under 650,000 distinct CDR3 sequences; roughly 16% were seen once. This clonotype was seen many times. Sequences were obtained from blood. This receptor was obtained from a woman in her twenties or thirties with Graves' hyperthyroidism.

DNA for the CDR3: TGTGCCAGCAGCCAACGCCGGACTAGCGGGGCTAGCACAGATACGCAGTATTTT. The encoded protein is CASSQRRTSGASTDTQYF. The chain joins TRBV3-1 to TRBJ2-3, with 12 bases that match TRBD2. CDR1 and CDR2 (germline): LGHDT, YNNKEL (reference sequence). Germline trimming cut 2 bases from V and 0 bases from J; bases unmatched to any gene: 6. This CDR3 is built from 18 residues.